This TCR beta chain came from a study of blood T cell repertoires in COVID-19 (dated by TCRdb to 2020 to 2021). As for the study more broadly: Samples covering the acute and convalescent phases of COVID-19 were provided by collaborators in the United States, Italy and Spain. The repertoires were made available in a free public database intended to serve as a resource for research on the immune response to SARS-CoV-2. The material from the prospective study consisted of cDNA or gDNA derived from T cells, B-cell-depleted T cells, or PBMCs. Samples came from the ongoing ImmuneRACE study (first 160 participants) plus 1,254 subjects from 6 global collaborators. Deeply sampled blood TCRbeta repertoires from subjects exposed to, actively infected with, or recovered from COVID-19 were included in the dataset. Sample metadata almost always included a de-identified subject ID, COVID-19 status, age in years and sex. Where available, HLA class I and class II types were obtained from metadata supplied by the sample provider rather than from assay-based typing.

General conclusions and limits of the study: How much clinical and demographic metadata was included differed by source and by participant, and the metadata was provided uncurated.

A word on this clone: What antigen it recognizes has not been identified. One base away there is no much larger clone; base qualities are not given.

TCRbeta CDR3 regions were amplified from genomic DNA using the immunoSEQ Assay, a bias-controlled multiplex PCR. Per the source publication's procedure: The number of nucleated cells in each sample was estimated by amplification of reference gene primers within the assay. To quantify the absolute abundance of each unique TCRbeta CDR3 rearrangement, sequence reads were collapsed and filtered. Productive Simpson clonality was computed per sample as the square root of Simpson's diversity index over productive rearrangements. As stored in TCRdb, this immuneACCESS dataset retains in-frame rearrangements with V and J assigned. A fraction of the clones does not appear; measured against another copy, unresolved V genes explain less than half of the discrepancy, and the remainder lacks a known reason. The DNA was the basis for D and trimming; V, J and clone size are from that table. The sample yields some 260,000 clones; 60% to 75% were counted once. About 3.5% of the sample is taken by the ten largest.

CDR1 and CDR2 (KGHDR, SFDVKD) derive from the germline V gene. Here V drops 10 bases and J drops 10 bases, and the junction holds 4 bases not matched to any gene. Inclusive of the bounding cysteine and phenylalanine, the CDR3 is 11 residues long. The read is trimmed to its CDR3 DNA, 33 bases read in frame from base 1. The collaborating institutions used their own protocols to collect whole blood in K2EDTA tubes. For TCRbeta analysis, collaborators shipped samples in one of three forms: frozen whole blood, isolated PBMCs, or DNA extracted from either of those sample types. This receptor was obtained from an elderly woman with acute or convalescent COVID-19. Here the chain combines TRBV24-1 and TRBJ1-1, and TRBD1 aligns with 11 junction nucleotides. The sequenced sample consisted of peripheral blood. The CDR3 protein sequence reads: CATMDRGRAFF. The bases are TGTGCCACAATGGACAGGGGGCGAGCTTTCTTT.